This is a list of T cell receptor beta chains from one sample in a study of identical twins. MiXCR, run by TCRdb on the 5' RACE reads, gives a single entry per CDR3 protein. The sample has 450,000 to 600,000 distinct CDR3 sequences, about a fifth seen once. The same data also went into a second study, on yellow fever vaccine responses in identical twins.

Sequenced sample: CD4+ T cells sorted from blood. The receptors were sampled from a young woman in good health. The CDR3 runs from the conserved cysteine through the conserved F or W. A D gene is named only where the DNA matches it firmly. Clone size is stated in some rows and not others, as once, few, many or a class when expanded.

v_call	clone_size	d_call	j_call	cdr3_aa	cdr3_nt
TRBV28	few	TRBD2	TRBJ2-1	CASSTIGTRGTYNEQFF	TGTGCCAGCAGTACGATCGGGACTAGGGGGACCTACAATGAGCAGTTCTTC
TRBV7-9	-	-	TRBJ2-3	CASSLSMDTRRTDTQYF	TGTGCCAGCAGCTTATCCATGGACACCCGACGCACAGATACGCAGTATTTT
TRBV27	-	TRBD2	TRBJ2-5	CASSAGALETQYF	TGTGCCAGCAGCGCGGGAGCGTTGGAGACCCAGTACTTC
TRBV7-9	-	TRBD1	TRBJ2-4	CASRQGAGNIQYF	TGTGCCAGCAGACAGGGGGCCGGGAACATTCAGTACTTC
TRBV10-2	few	TRBD2	TRBJ2-7	CASRPGTISEQYF	TGCGCCAGCAGACCCGGGACTATCTCCGAGCAGTACTTC
TRBV6-2/TRBV6-3	many	-	TRBJ2-3	CASSYSTTLPVDTQYF	TGTGCCAGCAGTTACTCGACAACCCTTCCAGTAGATACGCAGTATTTT
TRBV28	few	-	TRBJ1-1	CASRQWVLNTEAFF	TGTGCCAGCAGACAATGGGTTTTGAACACTGAAGCTTTCTTT
TRBV6-2/TRBV6-3	-	TRBD2	TRBJ2-1	CASSPGLAGGAYNEQFF	TGTGCCAGCAGTCCAGGACTAGCGGGAGGAGCCTACAATGAGCAGTTCTTC
TRBV25-1	few	TRBD1	TRBJ2-3	CASSEFRQGADTQYF	TGTGCCAGCAGTGAATTTAGGCAGGGGGCCGATACGCAGTATTTT
TRBV5-6	-	-	TRBJ2-4	CASSLRASVLAKNIQYF	TGTGCCAGCAGCTTGCGGGCCTCCGTACTAGCCAAAAACATTCAGTACTTC
TRBV12-3/TRBV12-4	-	-	TRBJ2-1	CASSPGGGLGNEQFF	TGTGCCAGCAGTCCAGGGGGGGGACTGGGCAATGAGCAGTTCTTC
TRBV14	-	-	TRBJ2-5	CASSSGQTRQETQYF	TGTGCCAGCAGTTCTGGACAGACGAGACAAGAGACCCAGTACTTC
TRBV5-1	few	-	TRBJ2-5	CASRQGQNQETQYF	TGCGCCAGCAGACAGGGACAAAACCAAGAGACCCAGTACTTC
TRBV5-1	few	TRBD2	TRBJ2-1	CASSWGLAGYSYNEQFF	TGCGCCAGCAGCTGGGGACTAGCGGGATACTCCTACAATGAGCAGTTCTTC
TRBV6-1	-	TRBD1	TRBJ1-1	CASALGTANTEAFF	TGTGCCAGCGCCCTAGGGACAGCGAACACTGAAGCTTTCTTT
TRBV12-3/TRBV12-4	few	-	TRBJ1-1	CASSSDWADTEAFF	TGTGCCAGCAGCTCGGACTGGGCAGACACTGAAGCTTTCTTT
TRBV20-1	-	-	TRBJ2-4	CSAPIRGNNVQYF	TGCAGTGCCCCCATACGGGGTAATAACGTTCAGTACTTC
TRBV27	-	-	TRBJ2-3	CASSKPPTVTDTQYF	TGTGCCAGCAGTAAACCTCCGACAGTCACAGATACGCAGTATTTT
TRBV7-7	few	TRBD2	TRBJ2-2	CASRLALAGQNTGELFF	TGTGCCAGCAGGCTTGCTTTAGCGGGGCAAAACACCGGGGAGCTGTTTTTT
TRBV11-1	few	TRBD2	TRBJ2-1	CASSSVAGDSYNEQFF	TGTGCCAGCAGCTCAGTAGCGGGGGACTCCTACAATGAGCAGTTCTTC
TRBV5-1	few	TRBD2	TRBJ2-5	CASSLRLAGAGIQETQYF	TGCGCCAGCAGCTTGCGTCTAGCGGGGGCCGGGATCCAAGAGACCCAGTACTTC
TRBV9	-	TRBD2	TRBJ2-1	CASSVRLAVNEQFF	TGTGCCAGCAGCGTGCGACTAGCGGTCAATGAGCAGTTCTTC
TRBV20-1	-	-	TRBJ1-1	CSARAAGLNTEAFF	TGCAGTGCTAGAGCGGCGGGGTTGAACACTGAAGCTTTCTTT
TRBV10-1	-	-	TRBJ2-2	CASSESIGELFF	TGCGCCAGCAGTGAGTCAATAGGGGAGCTGTTTTTT
TRBV9	-	-	TRBJ1-6	CASSPRASGSPLHF	TGTGCCAGCAGCCCTCGGGCGTCTGGGTCACCCCTCCACTTT
TRBV5-1	-	-	TRBJ1-5	CASSAGPRGEDQPQHF	TGCGCCAGCAGCGCGGGTCCCAGGGGAGAGGATCAGCCCCAGCATTTT
TRBV20-1	few	-	TRBJ2-1	CSARDRPSYNEQFF	TGCAGTGCCCGAGACAGGCCTTCCTACAATGAGCAGTTCTTC
TRBV18	many	-	TRBJ2-5	CASSPPQETQYF	TGTGCCAGCTCACCACCCCAAGAGACCCAGTACTTC
TRBV5-1	few	-	TRBJ2-3	CASSLEGSDTQYF	TGCGCCAGCAGCTTGGAGGGCTCGGATACGCAGTATTTT
TRBV9	few	TRBD1	TRBJ1-6	CASSVAYRGSYNSPLHF	TGTGCCAGCAGCGTAGCCTACAGGGGATCCTATAATTCACCCCTCCACTTT
TRBV6-1	-	TRBD2	TRBJ2-1	CASNPGLAGVGNEQFF	TGTGCCAGCAACCCGGGACTAGCGGGAGTCGGGAATGAGCAGTTCTTC
TRBV20-1	-	TRBD1	TRBJ2-1	CSARAGGLKNEQFF	TGCAGTGCTAGAGCAGGGGGCCTCAAAAATGAGCAGTTCTTC
TRBV6-1	-	-	TRBJ1-2	CASSASTGPAGGYTF	TGTGCCAGCAGTGCCAGTACCGGACCGGCTGGTGGCTACACCTTC
TRBV20-1	-	TRBD2	TRBJ2-7	CSAPLFSGAAYEQYF	TGCAGTGCACCCCTGTTTAGCGGGGCAGCCTACGAGCAGTACTTC
TRBV5-1	-	TRBD1	TRBJ2-1	CASSTGTAYNEQFF	TGCGCCAGCAGCACCGGGACAGCCTACAATGAGCAGTTCTTC
TRBV5-5	-	TRBD2	TRBJ2-2	CASSPREANTGELFF	TGTGCCAGCAGCCCCCGGGAGGCCAACACCGGGGAGCTGTTTTTT
TRBV2	few	TRBD1	TRBJ2-1	CASRGQGSYNEQFF	TGTGCCAGCAGGGGACAGGGCTCCTACAATGAGCAGTTCTTC
TRBV20-1	few	-	TRBJ2-2	CSALFGVYGGELFF	TGCAGTGCGCTTTTCGGGGTTTACGGCGGGGAGCTGTTTTTT
TRBV20-1	-	TRBD2	TRBJ2-7	CSARTSGTHEQYF	TGCAGTGCTCGGACTAGCGGGACCCACGAGCAGTACTTC